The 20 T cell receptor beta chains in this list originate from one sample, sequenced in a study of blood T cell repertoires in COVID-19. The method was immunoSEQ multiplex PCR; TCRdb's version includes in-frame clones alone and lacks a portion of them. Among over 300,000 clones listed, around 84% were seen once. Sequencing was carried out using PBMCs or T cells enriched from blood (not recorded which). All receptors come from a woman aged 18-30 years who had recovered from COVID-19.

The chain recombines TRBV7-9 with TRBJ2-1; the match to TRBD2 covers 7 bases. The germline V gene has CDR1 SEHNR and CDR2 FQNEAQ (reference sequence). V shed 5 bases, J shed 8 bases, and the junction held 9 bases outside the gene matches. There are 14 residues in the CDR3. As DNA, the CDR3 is TGTGCCAGCAGCCGAGTGACTAGCAGTTATGAGCAGTTCTTC. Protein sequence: CASSRVTSSYEQFF.

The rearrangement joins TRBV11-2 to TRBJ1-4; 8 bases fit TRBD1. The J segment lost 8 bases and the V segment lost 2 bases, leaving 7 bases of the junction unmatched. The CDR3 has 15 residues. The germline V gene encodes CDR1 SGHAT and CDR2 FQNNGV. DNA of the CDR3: TGTGCCAGCAGCTTATTGGGGACAGGACGCGAAAAACTGTTTTTT. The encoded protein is CASSLLGTGREKLFF. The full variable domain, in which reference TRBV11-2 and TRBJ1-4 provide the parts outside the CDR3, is EAGVAQSPRYKIIEKRQSVAFWCNPISGHATLYWYQQILGQGPKLLIQFQNNGVVDDSQLPKDRFSAERLKGVDSTLKIQPAKLEDSAVYLCASSLLGTGREKLFFGSGTQLSVL.

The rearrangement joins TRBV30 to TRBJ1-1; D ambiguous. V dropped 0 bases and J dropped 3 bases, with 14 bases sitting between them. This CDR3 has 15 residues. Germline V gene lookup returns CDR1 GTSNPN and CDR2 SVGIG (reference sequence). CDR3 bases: TGTGCCTGGAGTGTATGGGGAGGGATAGACACTGAAGCTTTCTTT. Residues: CAWSVWGGIDTEAFF.

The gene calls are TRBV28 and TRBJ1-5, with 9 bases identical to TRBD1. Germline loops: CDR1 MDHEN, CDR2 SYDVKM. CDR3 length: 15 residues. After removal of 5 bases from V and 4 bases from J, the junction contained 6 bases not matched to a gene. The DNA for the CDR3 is TGTGCCAGCAGTAAACCGACAGGGGGAAATCAGCCCCAGCATTTT. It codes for CASSKPTGGNQPQHF.

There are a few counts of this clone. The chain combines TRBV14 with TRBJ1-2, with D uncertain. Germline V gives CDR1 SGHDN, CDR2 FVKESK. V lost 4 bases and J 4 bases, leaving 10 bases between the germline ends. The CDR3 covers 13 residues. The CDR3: CASSPQRLYGYTF. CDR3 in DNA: TGTGCCAGCAGCCCGCAGCGGCTCTATGGCTACACCTTC.

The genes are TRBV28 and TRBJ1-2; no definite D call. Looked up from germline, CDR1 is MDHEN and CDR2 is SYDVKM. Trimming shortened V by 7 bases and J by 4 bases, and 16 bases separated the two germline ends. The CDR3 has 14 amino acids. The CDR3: CASNKSGRSYGYTF. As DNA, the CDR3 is TGTGCCAGCAACAAATCCGGCAGGTCCTATGGCTACACCTTC.

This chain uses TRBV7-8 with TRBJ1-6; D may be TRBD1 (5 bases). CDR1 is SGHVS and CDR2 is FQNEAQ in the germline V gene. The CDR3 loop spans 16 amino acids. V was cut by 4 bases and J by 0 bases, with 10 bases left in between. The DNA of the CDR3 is TGTGCCAGCAGCTCACTAAGGGGCTCCTATAATTCACCCCTCCACTTT. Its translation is CASSSLRGSYNSPLHF.

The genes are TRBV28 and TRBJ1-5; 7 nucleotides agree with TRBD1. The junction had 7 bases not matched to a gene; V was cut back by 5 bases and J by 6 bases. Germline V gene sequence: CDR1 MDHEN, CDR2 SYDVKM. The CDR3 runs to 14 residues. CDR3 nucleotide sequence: TGTGCCAGCAGTCTGCCAGGGGGGCGTCAGCCCCAGCATTTT. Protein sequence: CASSLPGGRQPQHF.

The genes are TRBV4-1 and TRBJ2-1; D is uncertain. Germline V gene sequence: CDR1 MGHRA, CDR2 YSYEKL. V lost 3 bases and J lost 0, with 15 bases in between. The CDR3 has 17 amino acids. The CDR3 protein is CASSHSRGQSSYNEQFF. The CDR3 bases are TGCGCCAGCAGCCATTCACGAGGTCAGAGCTCCTACAATGAGCAGTTCTTC.

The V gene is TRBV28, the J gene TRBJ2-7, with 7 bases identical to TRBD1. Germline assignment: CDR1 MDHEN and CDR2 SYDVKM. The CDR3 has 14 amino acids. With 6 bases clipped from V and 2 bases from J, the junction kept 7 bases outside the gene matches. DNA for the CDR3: TGTGCCAGCAGCCCGGGGACAGCTCCCTACGAGCAGTACTTC. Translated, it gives CASSPGTAPYEQYF.

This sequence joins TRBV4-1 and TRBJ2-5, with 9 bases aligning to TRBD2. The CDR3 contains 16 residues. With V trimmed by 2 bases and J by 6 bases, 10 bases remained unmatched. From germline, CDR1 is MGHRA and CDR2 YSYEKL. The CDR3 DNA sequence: TGCGCCAGCAGCCAACCCCGCGGGGGGGCGGGAAAGACCCAGTACTTC. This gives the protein CASSQPRGGAGKTQYF.

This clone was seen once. The CDR3 coding sequence is TGTGCCAGCAGCCAATCCTACAGGGATCACACTGAAGCTTTCTTT. It codes for CASSQSYRDHTEAFF. The chain joins TRBV16 to TRBJ1-1; D is perhaps TRBD1 (6 bases). Per the germline V gene, CDR1 is KGHSY and CDR2 is FQNENV. V shed 0 bases and J shed 3 bases, with 11 bases lying between them. CDR3 length: 15 amino acids.

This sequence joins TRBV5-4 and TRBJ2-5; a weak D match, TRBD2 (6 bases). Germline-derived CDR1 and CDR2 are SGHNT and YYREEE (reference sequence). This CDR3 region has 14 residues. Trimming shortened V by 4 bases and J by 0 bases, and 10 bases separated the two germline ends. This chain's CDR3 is CASSIRDYQETQYF. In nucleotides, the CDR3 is TGTGCCAGCAGCATCCGGGACTACCAAGAGACCCAGTACTTC. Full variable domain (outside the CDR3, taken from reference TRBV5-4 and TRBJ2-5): ETGVTQSPTHLIKTRGQQVTLRCSSQSGHNTVSWYQQALGQGPQFIFQYYREEENGRGNFPPRFSGLQFPNYSSELNVNALELDDSALYLCASSIRDYQETQYFGPGTRLLVL.

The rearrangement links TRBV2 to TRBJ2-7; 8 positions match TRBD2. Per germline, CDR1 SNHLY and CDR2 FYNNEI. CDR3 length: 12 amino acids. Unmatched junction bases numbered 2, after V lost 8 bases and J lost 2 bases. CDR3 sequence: CASRRGAYEQYF. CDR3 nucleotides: TGTGCCAGCCGGCGGGGGGCCTACGAGCAGTACTTC.

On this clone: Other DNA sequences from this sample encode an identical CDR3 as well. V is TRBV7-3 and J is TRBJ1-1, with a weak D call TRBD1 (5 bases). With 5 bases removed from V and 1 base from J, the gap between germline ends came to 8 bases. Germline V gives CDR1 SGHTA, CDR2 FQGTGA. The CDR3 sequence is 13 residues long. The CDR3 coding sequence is TGTGCCAGCAGCCTACAGGAGAACACTGAAGCTTTCTTT. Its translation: CASSLQENTEAFF.

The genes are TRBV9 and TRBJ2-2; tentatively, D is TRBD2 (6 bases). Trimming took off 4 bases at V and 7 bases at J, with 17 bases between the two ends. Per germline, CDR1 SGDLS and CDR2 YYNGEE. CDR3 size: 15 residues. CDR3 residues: CASSPGGVSGGELFF. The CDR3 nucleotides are TGTGCCAGCAGCCCCGGAGGGGTGTCCGGCGGGGAGCTGTTTTTT.

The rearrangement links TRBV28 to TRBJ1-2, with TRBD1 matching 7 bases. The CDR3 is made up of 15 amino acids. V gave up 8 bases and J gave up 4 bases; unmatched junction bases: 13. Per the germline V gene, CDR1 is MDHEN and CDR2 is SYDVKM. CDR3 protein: CASLRGQGLSYGYTF. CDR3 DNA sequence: TGTGCCAGCTTAAGGGGGCAGGGCTTAAGCTATGGCTACACCTTC.

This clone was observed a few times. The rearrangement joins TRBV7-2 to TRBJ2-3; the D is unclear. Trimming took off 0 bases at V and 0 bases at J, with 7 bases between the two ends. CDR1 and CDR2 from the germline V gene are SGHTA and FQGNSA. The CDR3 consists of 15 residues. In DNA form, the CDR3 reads TGTGCCAGCAGCTTAGCTTTAGTGAGCACAGATACGCAGTATTTT. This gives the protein CASSLALVSTDTQYF.

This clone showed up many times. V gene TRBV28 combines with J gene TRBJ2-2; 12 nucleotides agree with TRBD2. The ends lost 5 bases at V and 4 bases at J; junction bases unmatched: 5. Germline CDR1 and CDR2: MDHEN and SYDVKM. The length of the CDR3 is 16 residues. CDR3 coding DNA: TGTGCCAGCAGTCTACCGGGACTAGCGGGCACCGGGGAGCTGTTTTTT. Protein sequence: CASSLPGLAGTGELFF. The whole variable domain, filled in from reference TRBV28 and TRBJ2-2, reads DVKVTQSSRYLVKRTGEKVFLECVQDMDHENMFWYRQDPGLGLRLIYFSYDVKMKEKGDIPEGYSVSREKKERFSLILESASTNQTSMYLCASSLPGLAGTGELFFGEGSRLTVL.

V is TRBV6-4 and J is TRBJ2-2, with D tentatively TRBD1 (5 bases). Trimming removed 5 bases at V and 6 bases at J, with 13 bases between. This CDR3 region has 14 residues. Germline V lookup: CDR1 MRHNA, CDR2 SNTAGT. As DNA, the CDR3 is TGTGCCAGCAGTCTGATGGTAGGGGCCGGGGAGCTGTTTTTT. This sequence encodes CASSLMVGAGELFF.